This T cell receptor (beta chain) was obtained from a study of CD8 T cells in ankylosing spondylitis. This clonotype was recorded at least ten times. MiXCR was run by TCRdb on the 5' RACE reads, yielding one entry per CDR3 protein. The sample records under 200,000 distinct CDR3 sequences, around a tenth being singletons. V was cut by 4 bases and J by 6 bases, with 11 bases left in between. This CDR3 region has 13 residues. The V gene's germline CDR1 is ENHRY and CDR2 SYGVKD. The specimen was blood, either unsorted or a sorted T cell fraction (not recorded which). This sequence joins TRBV10-3 and TRBJ2-3; D is undetermined. This receptor was obtained from a male donor with ankylosing spondylitis or in good health (not recorded which). In DNA, the CDR3 is TGTGCCATCAGTGGGCTAGTGTGGGATACGCAGTATTTT. As protein: CAISGLVWDTQYF.